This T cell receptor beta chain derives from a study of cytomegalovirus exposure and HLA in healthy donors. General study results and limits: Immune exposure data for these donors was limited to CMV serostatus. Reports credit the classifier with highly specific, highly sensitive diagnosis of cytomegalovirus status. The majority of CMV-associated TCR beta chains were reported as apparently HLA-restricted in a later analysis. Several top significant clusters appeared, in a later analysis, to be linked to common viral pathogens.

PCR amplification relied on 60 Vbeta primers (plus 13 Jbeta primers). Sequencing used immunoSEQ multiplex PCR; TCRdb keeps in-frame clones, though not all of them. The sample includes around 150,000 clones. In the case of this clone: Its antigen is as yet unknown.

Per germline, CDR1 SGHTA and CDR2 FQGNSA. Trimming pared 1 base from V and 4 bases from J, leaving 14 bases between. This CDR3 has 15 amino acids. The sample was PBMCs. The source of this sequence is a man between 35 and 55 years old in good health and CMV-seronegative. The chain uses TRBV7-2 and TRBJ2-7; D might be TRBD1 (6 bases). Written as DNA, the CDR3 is TGTGCCAGCAGCTTAGTACCGGGACAACCTTACGAGCAGTACTTC. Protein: CASSLVPGQPYEQYF.